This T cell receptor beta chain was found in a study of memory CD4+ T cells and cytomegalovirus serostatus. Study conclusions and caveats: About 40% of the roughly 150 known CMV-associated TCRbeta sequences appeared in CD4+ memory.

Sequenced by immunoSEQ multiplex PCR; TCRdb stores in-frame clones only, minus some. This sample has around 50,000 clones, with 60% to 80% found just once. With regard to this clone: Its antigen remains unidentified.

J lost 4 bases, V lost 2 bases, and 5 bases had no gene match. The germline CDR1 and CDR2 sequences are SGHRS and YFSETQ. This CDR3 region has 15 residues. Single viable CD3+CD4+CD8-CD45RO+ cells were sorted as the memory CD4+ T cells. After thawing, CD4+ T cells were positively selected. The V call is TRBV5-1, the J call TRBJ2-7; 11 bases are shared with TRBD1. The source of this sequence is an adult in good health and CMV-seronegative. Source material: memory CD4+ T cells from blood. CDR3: CASSLPGQGVYEQYF. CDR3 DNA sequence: TGCGCCAGCAGCTTACCGGGACAGGGGGTATACGAGCAGTACTTC.